The sequence of this T cell receptor beta chain was determined in a study of post-analysis software for immune sequencing data. Study-wide results and limits: With TRBV5-6, TRBV5-1 and TRBV20-1 included, about five TRBV segments were more frequent in patients than in controls.

Germline CDR1 DFQATT, CDR2 SNEGSKA (reference sequence). J lost 8 bases, V lost 5 bases, and 8 bases had no gene match. The length of the CDR3 is 15 residues. Libraries were made from TCR beta cDNA, and they carried unique molecular identifiers. One entry per CDR3 protein, called by TCRdb with MiXCR from the PCR reads. The top ten hold about 1.8% of the sample, which has about 620,000 distinct CDR3 sequences, around 40% seen once. Turning to this clonotype: Its matching antigen is unknown.

The rearrangement uses TRBV20-1 and TRBJ2-1, with 14 bases aligning to TRBD2. The TCR was taken from a girl aged 10-17 years with multiple sclerosis. The sequencing input was blood. CDR3 residues: CSAAEGTSGSDEQFF. In nucleotides, the CDR3 is TGCAGTGCTGCGGAAGGGACTAGCGGGAGCGATGAGCAGTTCTTC.